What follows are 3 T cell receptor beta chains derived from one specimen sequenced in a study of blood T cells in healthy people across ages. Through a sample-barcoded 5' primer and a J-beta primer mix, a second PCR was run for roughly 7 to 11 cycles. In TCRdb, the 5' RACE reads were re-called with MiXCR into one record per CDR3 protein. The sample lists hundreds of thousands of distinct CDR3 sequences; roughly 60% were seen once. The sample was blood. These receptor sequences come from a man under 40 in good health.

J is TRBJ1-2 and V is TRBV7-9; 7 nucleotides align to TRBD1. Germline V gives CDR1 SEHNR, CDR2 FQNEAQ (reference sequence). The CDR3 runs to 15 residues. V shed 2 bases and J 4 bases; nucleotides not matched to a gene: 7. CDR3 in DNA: TGTGCCAGCAGCTTACAGGGGGTAGGCGGCTATGGCTACACCTTC. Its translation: CASSLQGVGGYGYTF.

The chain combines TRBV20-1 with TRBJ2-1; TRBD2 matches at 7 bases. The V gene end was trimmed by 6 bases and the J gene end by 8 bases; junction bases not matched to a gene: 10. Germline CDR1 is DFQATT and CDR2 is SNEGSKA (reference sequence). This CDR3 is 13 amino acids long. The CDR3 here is CSAISGQVDEQFF. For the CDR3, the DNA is TGCAGTGCCATTAGCGGGCAAGTCGATGAGCAGTTCTTC.

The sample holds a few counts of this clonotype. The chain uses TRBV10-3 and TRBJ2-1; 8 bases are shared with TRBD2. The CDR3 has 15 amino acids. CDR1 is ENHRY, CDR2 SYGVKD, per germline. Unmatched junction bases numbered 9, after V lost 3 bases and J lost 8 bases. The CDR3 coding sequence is TGTGCCATCAGTGATAAGGGACTAGTGGGGGATGAGCAGTTCTTC. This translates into CAISDKGLVGDEQFF.